The subject of this entry is one T cell receptor (beta chain). The antigen is undetermined. Other DNA sequences of this sample code for an identical CDR3. The V and J ends lost 6 bases and 1 base, in that order; junction bases with no gene match: 5. Germline V gene lookup returns CDR1 MNHEY and CDR2 SVGAGI. The CDR3 loop spans 14 amino acids. The data stem from a study of shared clonotypes between healthy human individuals. The study's findings and limits: Among donors, clonotype sharing was expected to be affected by sequencing depth.

The table came from immunoSEQ multiplex PCR; TCRdb's copy has only in-frame clones and leaves some out. The table records roughly 2.2 million clones, 80% to 95% of them present only once. This receptor was identified in a man aged 18 to 29 in good health. Some clones in this sample may be carry-over from other donors' samples. The chain employs TRBV6-5 and TRBJ1-1; the match to TRBD1 covers 7 bases. Source material: naive CD4+ T cells from PBMCs. As to subset: CD45RA+ positively selected. CDR3 bases: TGTGCCAGCAGCTCCGGGACAGCGAACACTGAAGCTTTCTTT. This encodes CASSSGTANTEAFF.